This T cell receptor beta chain was captured in a study of follicular helper T cells after annual influenza vaccination. Whole-study results and caveats: Day 7 ICOS+CD38+ clones later appeared mostly in ICOS-CD38- cTfh.

The method was immunoSEQ multiplex PCR; TCRdb's version includes in-frame clones alone and lacks a portion of them. The sample records roughly 5,400 clones, roughly 85% being singletons. Time point: 2015-2016 season, pre-vaccination. Each time point used about 35 to 110 mL of blood. Germline CDR1 is SEHNR and CDR2 is FQNEAQ (reference sequence). The CDR3 totals 14 residues. V was shortened by 4 bases and J by 7 bases, with 17 bases between the two germline ends. Notes on this clone: The antigen is unknown.

The starting material was CXCR5+ CD38- circulating T follicular helper cells from blood, obtained on the day of influenza vaccination. Subset meaning: circulating Tfh, non-naive CD4+CXCR5+PD-1+ (ICOS+CD38+ or ICOS-CD38-). This clonotype was obtained from an adult who received the influenza vaccine. The chain links TRBV7-9 to TRBJ2-7; D may match TRBD1 or TRBD2 (5 bases each). The CDR3 loop is CASSSTGAAGEQYF. Written as DNA, the CDR3 is TGTGCCAGCAGCTCTACCGGGGCCGCTGGGGAGCAGTACTTC.